This T cell receptor beta chain comes out of a study of T cell responses to AZD1222 COVID-19 vaccine. Repertoires were generated with immunoSEQ multiplex PCR, while TCRdb's copy carries only in-frame clones and drops some. The sample records about 120,000 clones, around 89% being singletons. V gave up 4 bases and J gave up 7 bases, with 14 bases separating them. Germline lookup yields CDR1 LGHDT and CDR2 YNNKEL (reference sequence). The CDR3 consists of 14 residues. Sequencing was performed on peripheral blood, taken on day 0 of AZD1222 vaccination. The TCR comes from an adult in good health. The chain joins TRBV3-1 (or the pseudogene TRBV3-2) to TRBJ1-5, with D hard to call. The CDR3: CASSPGPSRQPQHF. DNA of the CDR3: TGTGCCAGCAGCCCCGGGCCCAGCCGGCAGCCCCAGCATTTT.